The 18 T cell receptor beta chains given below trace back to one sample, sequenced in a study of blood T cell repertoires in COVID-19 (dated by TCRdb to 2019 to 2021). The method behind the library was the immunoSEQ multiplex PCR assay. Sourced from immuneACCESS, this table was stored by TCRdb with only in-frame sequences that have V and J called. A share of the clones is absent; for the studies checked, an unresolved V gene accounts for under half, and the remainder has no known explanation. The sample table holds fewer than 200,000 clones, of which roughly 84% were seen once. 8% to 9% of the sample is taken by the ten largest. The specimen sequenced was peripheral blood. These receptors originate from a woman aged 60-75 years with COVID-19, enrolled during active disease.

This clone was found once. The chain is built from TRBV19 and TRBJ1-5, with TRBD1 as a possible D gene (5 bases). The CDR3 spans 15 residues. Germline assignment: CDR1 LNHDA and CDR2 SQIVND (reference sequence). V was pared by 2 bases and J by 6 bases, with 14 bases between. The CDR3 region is CASSIPGRPGQPQHF. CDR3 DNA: TGTGCCAGTAGTATACCAGGGCGTCCGGGTCAGCCCCAGCATTTT.

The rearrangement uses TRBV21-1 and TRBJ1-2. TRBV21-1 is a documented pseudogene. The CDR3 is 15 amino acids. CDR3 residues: CASSKRGGHNYGYTF. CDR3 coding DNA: TGTGCCAGCAGCAAAAGGGGGGGGCATAACTATGGCTACACCTTC.

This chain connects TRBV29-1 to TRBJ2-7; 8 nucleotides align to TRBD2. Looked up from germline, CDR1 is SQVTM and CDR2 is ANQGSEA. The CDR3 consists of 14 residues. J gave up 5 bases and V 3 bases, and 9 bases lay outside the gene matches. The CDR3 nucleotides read TGCAGCGTTGAGACAACGATTAGCGGGAACGAGCAGTACTTC. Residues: CSVETTISGNEQYF.

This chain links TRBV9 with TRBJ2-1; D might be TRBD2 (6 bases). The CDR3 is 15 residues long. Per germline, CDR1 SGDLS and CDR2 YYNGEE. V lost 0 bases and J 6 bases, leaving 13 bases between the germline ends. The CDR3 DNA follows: TGTGCCAGCAGCGTAGAACTAGCCCAGGGCAATGAGCAGTTCTTC. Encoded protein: CASSVELAQGNEQFF.

The CDR3 spells CAWSVQAGGWFTDTQYF. The DNA for the CDR3 is TGTGCCTGGAGTGTACAAGCGGGGGGGTGGTTTACGGATACGCAGTATTTT. This chain links TRBV30 with TRBJ2-3, with 10 positions matching TRBD2. The CDR3 loop spans 17 amino acids. V lost 0 bases to trimming and J lost 6 bases; unmatched junction nucleotides: 12. Per the germline V gene, CDR1 is GTSNPN and CDR2 is SVGIG (reference sequence).

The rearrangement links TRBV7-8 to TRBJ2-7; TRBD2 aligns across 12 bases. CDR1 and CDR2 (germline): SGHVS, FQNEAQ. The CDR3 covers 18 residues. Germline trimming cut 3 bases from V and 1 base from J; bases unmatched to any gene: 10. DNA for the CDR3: TGTGCCAGCAGCTTTCAGACTAGCGGGAGCCGCGTTTCCTACGAGCAGTACTTC. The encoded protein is CASSFQTSGSRVSYEQYF.

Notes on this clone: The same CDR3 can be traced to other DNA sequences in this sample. The CDR3 bases are TGTGCCAGCACAGACCAGGGTGGGGTTTACAATGAGCAGTTCTTC. Its protein is CASTDQGGVYNEQFF. The chain recombines TRBV18 with TRBJ2-1, with a tentative D call TRBD1 (5 bases). Germline assignment: CDR1 KGHSH and CDR2 LQKENI. Between the trimmed V and J ends, which lost 8 bases and 4 bases, there was a span of 18 bases. The CDR3 has 15 residues.

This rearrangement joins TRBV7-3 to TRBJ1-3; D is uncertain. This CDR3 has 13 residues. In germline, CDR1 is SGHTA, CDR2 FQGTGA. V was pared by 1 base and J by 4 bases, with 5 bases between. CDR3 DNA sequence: TGTGCCAGCAGCTTAAGTCAGGGAAACACCATATATTTT. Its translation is CASSLSQGNTIYF.

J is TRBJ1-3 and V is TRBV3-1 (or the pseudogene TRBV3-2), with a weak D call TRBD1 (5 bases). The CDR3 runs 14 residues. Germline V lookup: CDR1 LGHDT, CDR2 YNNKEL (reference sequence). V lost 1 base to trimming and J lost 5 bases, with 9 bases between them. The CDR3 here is CASSQGGARNTIYF. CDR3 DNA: TGTGCCAGCAGCCAAGGTGGGGCCCGAAACACCATATATTTT.

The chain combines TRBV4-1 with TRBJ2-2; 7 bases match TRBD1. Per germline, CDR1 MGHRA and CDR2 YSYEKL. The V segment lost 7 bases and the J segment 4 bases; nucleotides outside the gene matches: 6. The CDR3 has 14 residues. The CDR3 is CASIDRVGTGELFF. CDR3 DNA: TGCGCCAGCATCGACAGGGTCGGCACCGGGGAGCTGTTTTTT.

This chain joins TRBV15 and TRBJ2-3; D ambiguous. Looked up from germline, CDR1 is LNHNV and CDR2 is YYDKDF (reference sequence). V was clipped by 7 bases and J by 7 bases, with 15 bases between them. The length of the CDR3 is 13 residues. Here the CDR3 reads CATKKPLAHTQYF. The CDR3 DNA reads TGTGCCACCAAAAAACCTCTGGCCCATACGCAGTATTTT.

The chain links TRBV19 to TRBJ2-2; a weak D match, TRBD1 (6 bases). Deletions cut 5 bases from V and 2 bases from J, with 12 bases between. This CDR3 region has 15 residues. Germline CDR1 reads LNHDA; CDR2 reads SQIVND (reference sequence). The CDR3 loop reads CASSPGTPNTGELFF. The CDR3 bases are TGTGCCAGTAGTCCCGGGACACCCAACACCGGGGAGCTGTTTTTT.

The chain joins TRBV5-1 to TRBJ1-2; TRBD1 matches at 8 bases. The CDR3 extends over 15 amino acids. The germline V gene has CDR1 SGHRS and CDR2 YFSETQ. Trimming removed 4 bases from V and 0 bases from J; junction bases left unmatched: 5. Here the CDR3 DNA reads TGCGCCAGCAGCACCGGACAGGGACCTAACTATGGCTACACCTTC. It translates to CASSTGQGPNYGYTF.

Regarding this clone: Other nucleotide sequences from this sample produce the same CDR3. In DNA, the CDR3 is TGTGCCAGCAGCGTAGGGCCGGGGAACACTGAAGCTTTCTTT. Amino acids: CASSVGPGNTEAFF. The rearrangement uses TRBV9 and TRBJ1-1; the D is unclear. There are 14 residues in the CDR3. V was shortened by 0 bases and J by 1 base, with 7 bases between the two germline ends. In germline, CDR1 is SGDLS, CDR2 YYNGEE.

The CDR3 DNA reads as TGTGCCAGCAGCTCAGCGGGCACAGGGGACTATGGCTACACCTTC. Its protein product is CASSSAGTGDYGYTF. This sequence joins TRBV11-1 and TRBJ1-2; the match to TRBD1 covers 7 bases. The germline V gene has CDR1 SGHAT and CDR2 FQDESV (reference sequence). CDR3 size: 15 residues. Trimming removed 4 bases from V and 3 bases from J; junction bases left unmatched: 8.

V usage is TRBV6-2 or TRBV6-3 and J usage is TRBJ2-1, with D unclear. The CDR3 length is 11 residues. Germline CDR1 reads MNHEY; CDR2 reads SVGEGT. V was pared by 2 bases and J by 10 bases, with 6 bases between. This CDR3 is CASSYIGEQFF. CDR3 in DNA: TGTGCCAGCAGTTACATCGGGGAGCAGTTCTTC.

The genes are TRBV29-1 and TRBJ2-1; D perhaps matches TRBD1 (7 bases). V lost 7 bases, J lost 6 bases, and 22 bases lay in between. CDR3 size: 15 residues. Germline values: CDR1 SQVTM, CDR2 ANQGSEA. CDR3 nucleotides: TGCAGCGCCCCAGACAGGAGGGGGCCAGGCAATGAGCAGTTCTTC. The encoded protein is CSAPDRRGPGNEQFF.

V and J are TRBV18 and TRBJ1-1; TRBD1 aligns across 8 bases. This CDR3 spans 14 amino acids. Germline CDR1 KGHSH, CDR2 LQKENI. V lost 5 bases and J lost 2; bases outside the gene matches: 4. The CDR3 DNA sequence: TGTGCCAGCTCAATTGGACAGGGTAACACTGAAGCTTTCTTT. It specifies CASSIGQGNTEAFF.